This TCR beta chain was sequenced during a study of T cell responses to AZD1222 COVID-19 vaccine. This table comes from immunoSEQ multiplex PCR, and its TCRdb copy is limited to in-frame clones, with some not included. The sample includes roughly 100,000 clones, about nine tenths of them seen just once. With regard to this clone: The antigen remains unidentified.

Study findings and constraints: White British donors predominated, females outnumbered males, and clonal diversity was possibly underestimated. Recipients of two AZD1222 doses showed rising Spike-specific TCR breadth and depth. Vaccine-related CD4 TCRs covered spike, predominating at 160-218 and 743-854.

Trimming took 0 bases from V and 3 from J, leaving 7 bases between them. Germline V gene sequence: CDR1 SGHKS, CDR2 YYEKEE (reference sequence). The CDR3 runs 13 residues. Material: peripheral blood, obtained on day 0 of AZD1222 vaccination. The chain carries TRBV5-5 and TRBJ2-7; D is unclear. The sequence derives from an adult in good health. The CDR3 is CASSLGRSYEQYF. The CDR3 nucleotides read TGTGCCAGCAGCTTGGGACGGAGCTACGAGCAGTACTTC.